This T cell receptor beta chain was retrieved from a study of breast tumors, draining lymph nodes, adjacent tissues. The germline V gene has CDR1 MDHEN and CDR2 SYDVKM. There are 12 residues in the CDR3. The ends were cut back, 7 bases at V and 6 bases at J, with 10 bases in the middle. In TCRdb, the multiplex PCR reads were re-called with MiXCR into one record per CDR3 protein. The sample holds more than 80,000 distinct CDR3 sequences, more than 30% seen once. Samples came from axillary lymph nodes draining the breast cancer. This clonotype showed up many times. This receptor was obtained from a female donor with breast cancer. Some clones in this sample may be carry-over from other donors' samples. This sequence joins TRBV28 and TRBJ1-5; D unresolved. The sequencing sample was made of axillary lymph node tissue. The DNA for the CDR3 is TGTGCCAGCAACGAGGTGGGTCAGCCCCAGCATTTT. Protein product: CASNEVGQPQHF. The variable domain in full, with the rest retrieved from reference TRBV28 and TRBJ1-5, is DVKVTQSSRYLVKRTGEKVFLECVQDMDHENMFWYRQDPGLGLRLIYFSYDVKMKEKGDIPEGYSVSREKKERFSLILESASTNQTSMYLCASNEVGQPQHFGDGTRLSIL.